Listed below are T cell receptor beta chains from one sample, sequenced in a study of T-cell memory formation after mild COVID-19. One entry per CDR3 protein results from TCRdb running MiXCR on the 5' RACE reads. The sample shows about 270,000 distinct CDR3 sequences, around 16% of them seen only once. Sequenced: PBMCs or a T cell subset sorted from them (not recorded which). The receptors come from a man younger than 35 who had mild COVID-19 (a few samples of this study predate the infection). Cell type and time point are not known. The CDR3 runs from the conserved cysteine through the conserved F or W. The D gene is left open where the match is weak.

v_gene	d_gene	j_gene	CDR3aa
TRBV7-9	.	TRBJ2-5	CASRPVDWQETQYF
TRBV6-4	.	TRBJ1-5	CASIRGDNQPQHF
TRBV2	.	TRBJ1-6	CASSEGSPGRWGSPLHF
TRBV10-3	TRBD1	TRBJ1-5	CAISESGTDQPQHF
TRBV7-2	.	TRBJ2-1	CASSSSFKQFF
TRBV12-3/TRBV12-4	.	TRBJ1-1	CASSWRPVSRNTEAFF
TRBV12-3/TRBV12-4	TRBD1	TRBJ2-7	CASSPRTGISEQYF
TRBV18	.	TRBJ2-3	CASSRGLGTLLDTQYF
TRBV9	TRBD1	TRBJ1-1	CASSPDRGNEAFF
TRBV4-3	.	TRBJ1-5	CASSPHLKYQPQHF
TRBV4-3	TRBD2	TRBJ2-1	CASSQDPGTSSREQFF
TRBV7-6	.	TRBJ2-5	CASSLRGIETQYF
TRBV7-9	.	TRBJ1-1	CASSFQNTEAFF
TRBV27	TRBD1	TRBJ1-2	CASSPGQGAPNYGYTF
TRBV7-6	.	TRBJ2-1	CASSLDGGHGDEQFF
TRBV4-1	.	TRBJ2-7	CASSPHPRDGSYEQYF
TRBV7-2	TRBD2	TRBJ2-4	CASSLAWTSGGRAKNIQYF
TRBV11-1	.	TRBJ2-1	CASSTRGRGRYNEQFF
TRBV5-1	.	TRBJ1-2	CASSLSGYTF
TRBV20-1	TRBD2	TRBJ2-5	CSKTSGGAESETQYF
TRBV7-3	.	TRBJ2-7	CASSLTPGRNSYEQYF
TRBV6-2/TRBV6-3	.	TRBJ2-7	CASSSWVTSAEQYF
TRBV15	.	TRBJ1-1	CATSRDFGAGTEAFF
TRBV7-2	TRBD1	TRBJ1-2	CASSLAPGTAYGYTF
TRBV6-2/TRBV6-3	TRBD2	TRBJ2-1	CASSYSQRGLEQFF
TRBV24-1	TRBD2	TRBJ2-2	CATSPTLAGEVGELIF
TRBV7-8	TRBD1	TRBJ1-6	CASSFDRDYSPLHF
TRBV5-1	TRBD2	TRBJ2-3	CASRASGGTDTQYF
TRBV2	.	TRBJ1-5	CASSEDLSSPRPQHF
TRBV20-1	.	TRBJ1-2	CSASLVLNYGYTF
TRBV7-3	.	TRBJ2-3	CASSRAPPDTQYF
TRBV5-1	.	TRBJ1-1	CASSPPAGALNTEAFF
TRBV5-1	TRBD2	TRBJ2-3	CASSRGLAGTTDTQYF
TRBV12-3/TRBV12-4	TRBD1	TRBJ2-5	CASSFRGLEETQYF
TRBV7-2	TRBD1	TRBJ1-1	CASSSIGGRTEAFF
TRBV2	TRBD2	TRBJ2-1	CASTGTSSSDEQFF
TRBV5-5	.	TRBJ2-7	CASSLAWGKYEQYF
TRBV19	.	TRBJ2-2	CASNLGGAPPGELFF
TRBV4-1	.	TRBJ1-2	CASSPLGRNYGYTF
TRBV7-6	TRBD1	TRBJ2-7	CASSLGGQGYEQYF
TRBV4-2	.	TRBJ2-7	CASSQEKGRRGYF
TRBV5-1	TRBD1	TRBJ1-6	CASSVQGARTPLHF
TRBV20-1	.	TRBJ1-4	CSARGPQWQSEKLFF
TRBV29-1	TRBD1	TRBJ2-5	CSAVPTGGSETQYF
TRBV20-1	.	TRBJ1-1	CSARIGGRRNTEAFF
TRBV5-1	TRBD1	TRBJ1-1	CASTSDRGPGVSTEAFF
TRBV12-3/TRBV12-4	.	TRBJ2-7	CASSSPGARPLSYEQYF
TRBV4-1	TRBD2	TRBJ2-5	CASSQRAGDAKETQYF
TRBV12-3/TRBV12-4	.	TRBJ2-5	CASSLGPGRDSQETQYF
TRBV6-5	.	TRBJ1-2	CASSPRKVDGYTF
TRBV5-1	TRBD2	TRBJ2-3	CASSMGAGPDTQYF
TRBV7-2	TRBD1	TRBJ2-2	CASSLSFPGGTGELFF
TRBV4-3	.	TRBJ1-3	CASSQDPPRSSGNTIYF
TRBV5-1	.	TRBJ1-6	CASSFRPIGPRVNSPLHF
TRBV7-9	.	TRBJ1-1	CASSFSEAFF
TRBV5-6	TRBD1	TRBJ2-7	CASSFAGTAYEQYF
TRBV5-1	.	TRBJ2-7	CASSRYGIKYEQYF
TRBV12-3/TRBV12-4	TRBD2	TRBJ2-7	CASSVSGVTYEQYF
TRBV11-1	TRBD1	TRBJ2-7	CASSQGQGFHEQYF